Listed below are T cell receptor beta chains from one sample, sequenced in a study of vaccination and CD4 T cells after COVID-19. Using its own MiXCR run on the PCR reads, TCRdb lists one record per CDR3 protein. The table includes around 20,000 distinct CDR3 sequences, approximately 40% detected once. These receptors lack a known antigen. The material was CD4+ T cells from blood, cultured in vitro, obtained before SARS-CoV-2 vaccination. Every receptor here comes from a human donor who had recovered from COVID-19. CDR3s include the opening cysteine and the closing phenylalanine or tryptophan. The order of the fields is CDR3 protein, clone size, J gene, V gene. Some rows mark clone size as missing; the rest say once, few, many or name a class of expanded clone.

CDR3: CAISERAPYEQYF
size: few
J: TRBJ2-7
V: TRBV10-3

CDR3: CASSGGTSGRAGYEQYF
size: .
J: TRBJ2-7
V: TRBV5-6

CDR3: CASSQDFGVTEAFF
size: .
J: TRBJ1-1
V: TRBV4-3

CDR3: CASSLSSRTQYGYTF
size: few
J: TRBJ1-2
V: TRBV7-8

CDR3: CATRPRTATYEQYF
size: .
J: TRBJ2-7
V: TRBV28

CDR3: CASSLQGNNQPQHF
size: .
J: TRBJ1-5
V: TRBV5-4

CDR3: CASSDTGSPLHF
size: .
J: TRBJ1-6
V: TRBV18

CDR3: CASSLEFQPREPQHF
size: few
J: TRBJ1-5
V: TRBV7-2

CDR3: CSAPRDGGELFF
size: few
J: TRBJ2-2
V: TRBV20-1

CDR3: CSATGQLSNQPQHF
size: .
J: TRBJ1-5
V: TRBV20-1

CDR3: CASSIYGELFF
size: .
J: TRBJ2-2
V: TRBV19

CDR3: CATSQGPEAFF
size: .
J: TRBJ1-1
V: TRBV24-1

CDR3: CASSYTPTGYSNQPQHF
size: once
J: TRBJ1-5
V: TRBV6-5

CDR3: CSARATGNTEAFF
size: .
J: TRBJ1-1
V: TRBV20-1

CDR3: CASSLVGAGGLQETQYF
size: few
J: TRBJ2-5
V: TRBV27

CDR3: CASSLPDKQNTEAFF
size: .
J: TRBJ1-1
V: TRBV28

CDR3: CASSLRSGAYNEQFF
size: few
J: TRBJ2-1
V: TRBV7-2